This record looks at one T cell receptor beta chain sequence and its context. Its antigen is not known. At one end, the junction sequence differs from germline, possibly due to a read error. The CDR3 sequence is 15 residues long. The germline V gene has CDR1 SGHAT and CDR2 FQNNGV. RNA was extracted from bulk tissue without any cell sorting. Distant lung tissue was collected more than 3 cm away from the tumor edge. Donors were chemotherapy-naive, newly diagnosed lung cancer surgical patients in China, August–late 2014. A modified ARM-PCR protocol with three rounds of nested PCR amplified TCRbeta. One entry per CDR3 protein, called by TCRdb with MiXCR from the multiplex PCR reads. The table includes approximately 110,000 distinct CDR3 sequences, 60% to 65% detected once. This sample stems from a study of tumor and adjacent non-tumor tissue in lung cancer. Study findings and constraints: Normal lung showed higher cumulative top 100 clone frequency than tumor. Higher tumor TCR diversity was associated with shorter survival. Significantly higher TCR diversity was found in tumor than normal lung.

Sequenced: distant non-tumor lung tissue. This sequence originates from a man aged 55-75 years with non-small cell lung cancer. The V call is TRBV11-2, the J call TRBJ2-5; D gene unclear. In DNA form, the CDR3 reads TGTTCCAGCAGCTTGATCAGTGGAGTCATGGAGACCCAGTACTTC. It is translated as CSSSLISGVMETQYF. The full variable domain, in which reference TRBV11-2 and TRBJ2-5 provide the parts outside the CDR3, is EAGVAQSPRYKIIEKRQSVAFWCNPISGHATLYWYQQILGQGPKLLIQFQNNGVVDDSQLPKDRFSAERLKGVDSTLKIQPAKLEDSAVYLCSSSLISGVMETQYFGPGTRLLVL.